This T cell receptor beta chain was documented in a study of post-analysis software for immune sequencing data. Study background: Recorded subtypes: relapsing-remitting, secondary progressive, progressive-relapsing; some patients unannotated. Notes on the study in general: Patients had higher frequencies than controls of roughly five TRBV segments, including TRBV5-6, TRBV5-1 and TRBV20-1.

Included in the TCR beta cDNA libraries were unique molecular identifiers. Input amounts of about 0.85 to 10 million T cells were used. These gave about 500,000 cDNA molecules, so each molecule approximated one T cell. MiXCR, run by TCRdb on the PCR reads, gives a single entry per CDR3 protein. This sample has fewer than 600,000 distinct CDR3 sequences; roughly 45% occur once, and the top ten carry roughly an eighth. As to this clonotype: Antigen specificity is unknown.

Deletions cut 1 base from V and 2 bases from J, with 11 bases between. The CDR3 spans 15 residues. Input material: blood. The genes are TRBV12-3 or TRBV12-4 and TRBJ1-2; D call uncertain. The clonotype originates from a girl under 18 with multiple sclerosis. The CDR3 DNA reads TGTGCCAGCAGTTTAGTTGGAGCCGAAAACTATGGCTACACCTTC. Protein product: CASSLVGAENYGYTF.